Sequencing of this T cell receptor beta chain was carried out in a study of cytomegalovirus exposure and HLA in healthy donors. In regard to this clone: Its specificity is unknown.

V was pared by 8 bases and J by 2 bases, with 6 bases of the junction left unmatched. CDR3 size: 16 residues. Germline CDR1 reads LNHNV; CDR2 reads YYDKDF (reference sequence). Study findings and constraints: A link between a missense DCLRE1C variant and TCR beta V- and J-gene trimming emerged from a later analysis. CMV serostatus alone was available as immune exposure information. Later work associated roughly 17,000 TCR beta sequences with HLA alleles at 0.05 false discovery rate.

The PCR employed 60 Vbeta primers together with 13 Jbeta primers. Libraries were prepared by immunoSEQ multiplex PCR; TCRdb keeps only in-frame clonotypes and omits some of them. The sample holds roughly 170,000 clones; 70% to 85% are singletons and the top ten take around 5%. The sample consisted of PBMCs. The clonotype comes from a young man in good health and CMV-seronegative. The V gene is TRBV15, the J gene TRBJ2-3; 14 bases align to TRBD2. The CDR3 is CATGTSGSGNTDTQYF. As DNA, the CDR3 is TGTGCCACCGGGACTAGCGGGAGCGGAAACACAGATACGCAGTATTTT.